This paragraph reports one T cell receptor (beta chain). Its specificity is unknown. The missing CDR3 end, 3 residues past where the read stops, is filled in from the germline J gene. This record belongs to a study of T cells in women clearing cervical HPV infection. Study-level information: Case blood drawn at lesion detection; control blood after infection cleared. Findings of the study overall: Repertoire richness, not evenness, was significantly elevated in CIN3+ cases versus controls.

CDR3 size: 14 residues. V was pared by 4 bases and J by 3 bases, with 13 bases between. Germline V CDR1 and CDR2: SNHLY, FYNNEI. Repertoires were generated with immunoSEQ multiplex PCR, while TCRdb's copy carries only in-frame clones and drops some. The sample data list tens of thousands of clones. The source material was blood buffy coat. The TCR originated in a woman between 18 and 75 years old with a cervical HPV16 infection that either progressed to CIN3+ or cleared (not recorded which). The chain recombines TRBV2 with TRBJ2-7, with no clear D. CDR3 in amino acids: CASSVSSLFYEQYF. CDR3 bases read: TGTGCCAGCAGTGTTTCGTCCCTTTTCTACGAG.